This T cell receptor (beta chain) was recorded in a study of T cells in Graves' hyperthyroidism and ophthalmopathy. This clonotype was seen many times. V was clipped by 0 bases and J by 6 bases, with 3 bases between them. The germline V gene has CDR1 LGHDT and CDR2 YNNKEL (reference sequence). This CDR3 is built from 11 residues. Individuals with ophthalmopathy presented a Clinical Activity Score of at least 3, a NOSPECS grade of at least 4 and a duration under 3 months. Pregnant or lactating patients were excluded, as were those with uncontrolled infection or other autoimmune disease. It was RNA transcripts that yielded the amplified TCR beta CDR3 regions. The TCR CDR3 first-round RT-PCR relied on the HTBI primer set. TCRdb recomputed calls from the multiplex PCR reads with MiXCR, one row per CDR3 protein. This sample has hundreds of thousands of distinct CDR3 sequences; about 24% occur once, and the top ten carry about 11%.

The clonotype was recovered from a woman under 40 with Graves' ophthalmopathy. The sequenced sample consisted of blood. V and J are TRBV3-1 and TRBJ2-7; D unclear. The CDR3 here is CASSQDAEQYF. The CDR3 region has the DNA TGTGCCAGCAGCCAAGATGCCGAGCAGTACTTC.